This record covers a single T cell receptor beta chain. Its antigen is undetermined. V lost 0 bases to trimming and J lost 7 bases, with 16 bases between them. This CDR3 has 15 residues. In germline, CDR1 is SGDLS, CDR2 YYNGEE. This table comes from immunoSEQ multiplex PCR, and its TCRdb copy is limited to in-frame clones, with some not included. The repertoire holds around 84,000 clones, with about 87% as singletons. During the collection period, no donor immune events like infections were recorded. The source of the sample is a study of identifying expanded T cells in peripheral blood. Study-wide results and caveats: Over approximately two and four weeks, about 15 and 19 clones changed, versus roughly 1.1 between replicates. Two-week clone count variance significantly increased as total template count grew.

The sample was blood. The sequence derives from a person aged 18 to 69 in good health. The chain combines TRBV9 with TRBJ1-2, with D perhaps matching TRBD1 (5 bases). The CDR3 nucleotides read TGTGCCAGCAGCGTAGAACCGGGGCCGGTTGGTGGCTACACCTTC. The encoded protein is CASSVEPGPVGGYTF.